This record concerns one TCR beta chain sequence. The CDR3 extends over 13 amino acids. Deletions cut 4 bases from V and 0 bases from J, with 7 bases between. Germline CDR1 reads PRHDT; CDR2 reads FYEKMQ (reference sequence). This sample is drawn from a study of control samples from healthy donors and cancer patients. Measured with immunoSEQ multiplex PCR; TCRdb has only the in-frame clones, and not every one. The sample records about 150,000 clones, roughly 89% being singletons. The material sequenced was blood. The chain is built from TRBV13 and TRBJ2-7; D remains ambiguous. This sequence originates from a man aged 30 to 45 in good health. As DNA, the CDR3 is TGTGCCAGCAGCTCGCCGAGCTCCTACGAGCAGTACTTC. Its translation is CASSSPSSYEQYF.